This passage covers 21 T cell receptor beta chains from one sample sequenced in a study of blood T cell repertoires in COVID-19. Some clones are missing from TCRdb's copy, which holds only in-frame ones; the method was immunoSEQ multiplex PCR. Of approximately 110,000 clones in the sample, 80% were seen once. The material sequenced was peripheral blood. Every receptor here comes from a human donor in a cohort sampled during active or convalescent COVID-19.

The V gene is TRBV11-3, the J gene TRBJ2-2, with a weak D call TRBD1 (8 bases). V was trimmed by 5 bases and J by 1 base, leaving 14 bases between them. The CDR3 loop spans 16 amino acids. The germline CDR1 and CDR2 sequences are SGHNT and YENEEA. The CDR3 DNA reads as TGTGCCAGCAGCAAGAGCGGGACAGGGAACACCGGGGAGCTGTTTTTT. This codes for CASSKSGTGNTGELFF.

V is TRBV3-1 (or the pseudogene TRBV3-2) and J is TRBJ2-5; no firm D call. Germline CDR1 reads LGHDT; CDR2 reads YNNKEL (reference sequence). The germline V and J ends were trimmed by 0 bases and 2 bases, with 13 bases remaining between them. The CDR3 contains 16 residues. The CDR3 DNA sequence: TGTGCCAGCAGCCAAGACGCGAGCGTCCGACAAGAGACCCAGTACTTC. It is translated as CASSQDASVRQETQYF.

The CDR3 DNA follows: TGTGCCACCATTCCGGGACAGAGTATGATACGAGCGAATGAAAAACTGTTTTTT. Translated, it gives CATIPGQSMIRANEKLFF. The chain uses TRBV28 and TRBJ1-4, with 7 positions matching TRBD1. V lost 10 bases to trimming and J lost 5 bases; unmatched junction nucleotides: 22. The CDR3 is 18 residues long. Germline V gene lookup returns CDR1 MDHEN and CDR2 SYDVKM.

The chain links TRBV27 to TRBJ2-7, with TRBD2 matching over 7 bases. This CDR3 has 13 residues. J lost 1 base, V lost 9 bases, and 6 bases had no gene match. CDR1 is MNHEY, CDR2 SMNVEV, per germline (reference sequence). The CDR3 loop is CASKRDLSYEQYF. The DNA of the CDR3 is TGTGCCAGTAAGCGGGATTTGTCCTACGAGCAGTACTTC.

This rearrangement joins TRBV4-1 to TRBJ2-7; 7 nucleotides agree with TRBD1. The junction had 9 bases not matched to a gene; V was cut back by 5 bases and J by 2 bases. Germline-derived CDR1 and CDR2 are MGHRA and YSYEKL. This CDR3 has 15 amino acids. In nucleotides, the CDR3 is TGCGCCAGCAGCGAGCAAGCCGGGACAGCCTACGAGCAGTACTTC. Translated, it gives CASSEQAGTAYEQYF.

The gene calls are TRBV2 and TRBJ2-2; 9 nucleotides match TRBD2. The junction had 7 bases not matched to a gene; V was cut back by 5 bases and J by 0 bases. Germline-derived CDR1 and CDR2 are SNHLY and FYNNEI. This CDR3 contains 17 residues. The DNA of the CDR3 is TGTGCCAGCAGTTTTCGTAGCGGGGGTGCGAACACCGGGGAGCTGTTTTTT. Protein: CASSFRSGGANTGELFF. The variable domain in full, completed from reference TRBV2 and TRBJ2-2, reads EPEVTQTPSHQVTQMGQEVILRCVPISNHLYFYWYRQILGQKVEFLVSFYNNEISEKSEIFDDQFSVERPDGSNFTLKIRSTKLEDSAMYFCASSFRSGGANTGELFFGEGSRLTVL.

This chain links TRBV6-5 with TRBJ1-1; TRBD1 agrees at 8 bases. The CDR3 has 14 amino acids. J was trimmed by 4 bases and V by 4 bases; bases with no gene match: 5. The germline V gene encodes CDR1 MNHEY and CDR2 SVGAGI. The CDR3 DNA is TGTGCCAGCAGTTTTTCAGGGGGCGGCACTGAAGCTTTCTTT. This sequence encodes CASSFSGGGTEAFF.

This chain joins TRBV5-8 and TRBJ2-5, with D uncertain. Germline assignment: CDR1 SGHTS and CDR2 YDEGEE. This CDR3 has 14 amino acids. The germline V and J ends were trimmed by 2 bases and 2 bases, with 10 bases remaining between them. The CDR3 loop is CASSLVWQQETQYF. The CDR3, as DNA: TGTGCCAGCAGCTTAGTGTGGCAGCAAGAGACCCAGTACTTC.

J is TRBJ1-2 and V is TRBV5-1; unclear D gene. There are 12 residues in the CDR3. Trimming shortened V by 0 bases and J by 6 bases, and 6 bases separated the two germline ends. Germline V gene lookup returns CDR1 SGHRS and CDR2 YFSETQ. The CDR3 coding sequence is TGCGCCAGCAGCTTGGCTGGAGATGGCTACACCTTC. The encoded protein is CASSLAGDGYTF. The full variable domain, with the rest looked up from reference TRBV5-1 and TRBJ1-2, is KAGVTQTPRYLIKTRGQQVTLSCSPISGHRSVSWYQQTPGQGLQFLFEYFSETQRNKGNFPGRFSGRQFSNSRSEMNVSTLELGDSALYLCASSLAGDGYTFGSGTRLTVV.

This clone was found once. The genes are TRBV6-1 and TRBJ1-1; 10 bases align to TRBD1. The V and J ends lost 3 bases and 1 base, in that order; junction bases with no gene match: 2. In germline, CDR1 is MNHNS, CDR2 SASEGT. CDR3 size: 15 residues. CDR3 DNA sequence: TGTGCCAGCAGTGACCGGACAGGGGGGAACACTGAAGCTTTCTTT. This gives the protein CASSDRTGGNTEAFF.

This sequence joins TRBV18 and TRBJ1-1, with D perhaps TRBD1 (5 bases). The CDR3 has 14 amino acids. Deletions cut 2 bases from V and 6 bases from J, with 13 bases between. The germline V gene has CDR1 KGHSH and CDR2 LQKENI. The CDR3 nucleotides are TGTGCCAGCTCACCAGATACAGGATCCGCTGAAGCTTTCTTT. Residues: CASSPDTGSAEAFF. The whole variable domain, filled in from reference TRBV18 and TRBJ1-1, reads NAGVMQNPRHLVRRRGQEARLRCSPMKGHSHVYWYRQLPEEGLKFMVYLQKENIIDESGMPKERFSAEFPKEGPSILRIQQVVRGDSAAYFCASSPDTGSAEAFFGQGTRLTVV.

In nucleotides, the CDR3 is TGTGCCAGCAGCCGACAGGGGACAGATACGCAGTATTTT. Translated, it gives CASSRQGTDTQYF. The chain has TRBV7-9 and TRBJ2-3, with TRBD1 identical over 8 bases. V was pared by 5 bases and J by 3 bases, with 1 base of the junction left unmatched. Germline CDR1 is SEHNR and CDR2 is FQNEAQ (reference sequence). The length of the CDR3 is 13 residues.

The chain carries TRBV27 and TRBJ2-1, with 11 bases fitting TRBD2. V was pared by 3 bases and J by 7 bases, with 14 bases of the junction left unmatched. The germline CDR1 and CDR2 sequences are MNHEY and SMNVEV (reference sequence). This CDR3 is 18 amino acids long. Written as DNA, the CDR3 is TGTGCCAGCAGTTTCCTCGCGCTTAGCGGGGGGGCGAGGAATGAGCAGTTCTTC. Amino acid sequence: CASSFLALSGGARNEQFF.

In the case of this clone: The same CDR3 arises from other DNA sequences in this sample as well. V is TRBV19 and J is TRBJ2-7; 10 bases align to TRBD1. Germline V gives CDR1 LNHDA, CDR2 SQIVND (reference sequence). The CDR3 runs 14 residues. V shed 3 bases and J 2 bases; nucleotides not matched to a gene: 1. CDR3: CASSIGTGAYEQYF. The CDR3 nucleotides read TGTGCCAGTAGTATCGGGACAGGGGCCTACGAGCAGTACTTC.

The sample holds a few counts of this clone. The chain links TRBV6-2 or TRBV6-3 to TRBJ2-7; 11 nucleotides align to TRBD2. The CDR3 sequence is 18 residues long. From germline, CDR1 is MNHEY and CDR2 SVGEGT. V shed 0 bases and J 6 bases; nucleotides not matched to a gene: 13. CDR3 sequence reads: CASSYSGTKLAGESEQYF. The CDR3 DNA is TGTGCCAGCAGTTACTCGGGCACCAAACTAGCGGGGGAGAGCGAGCAGTACTTC.

V and J are TRBV5-6 and TRBJ2-1; no firm D call. V shed 2 bases and J shed 0 bases, with 18 bases lying between them. The germline gives CDR1 SGHDT, CDR2 YYEEEE. This CDR3 region has 18 residues. CDR3 protein: CASSFQVDLANSYNEQFF. In nucleotides, the CDR3 is TGTGCCAGCAGCTTCCAGGTTGATTTGGCCAACTCCTACAATGAGCAGTTCTTC.

In the case of this clone: Other nucleotide sequences in the sample specify the same CDR3. The chain joins TRBV20-1 to TRBJ1-1; no firm D call. This CDR3 spans 11 amino acids. V lost 6 bases to trimming and J lost 4 bases, with 9 bases between them. The germline V gene encodes CDR1 DFQATT and CDR2 SNEGSKA (reference sequence). CDR3 sequence (DNA): TGCAGTGCCAGTACGGGCACTGAAGCTTTCTTT. The encoded protein is CSASTGTEAFF.

V and J are TRBV12-3 or TRBV12-4 and TRBJ2-5; 7 positions agree with TRBD1. This CDR3 is 13 amino acids long. Germline trimming cut 8 bases from V and 4 bases from J; bases unmatched to any gene: 7. CDR3 protein: CASYSGGGETQYF. The CDR3 DNA reads as TGTGCCAGCTACTCAGGGGGTGGAGAGACCCAGTACTTC.

CDR3 sequence reads: CASSAGQSSEAQYF. In DNA, the CDR3 is TGTGCCAGCAGCGCGGGACAGTCATCCGAGGCCCAGTACTTC. V is TRBV9 and J is TRBJ2-5, with 7 bases matching TRBD1. V lost 3 bases to trimming and J lost 9 bases; unmatched junction nucleotides: 11. The CDR3 consists of 14 residues. From germline, CDR1 is SGDLS and CDR2 YYNGEE.

J is TRBJ2-1 and V is TRBV28, with 8 nucleotides matching TRBD2. Trimming took 4 bases from V and 1 from J; bases not matched to a gene: 3. Germline V lookup: CDR1 MDHEN, CDR2 SYDVKM. This CDR3 has 15 amino acids. The CDR3 sequence is CASSSSGRSYNEQFF. Here the CDR3 DNA reads TGTGCCAGCAGTTCTAGCGGGCGGTCCTACAATGAGCAGTTCTTC.

The table lists this clone with a count of one. This chain connects TRBV5-1 to TRBJ1-1, with unresolved D. V was shortened by 0 bases and J by 5 bases, with 14 bases between the two germline ends. This CDR3 comprises 15 residues. The germline CDR1 and CDR2 sequences are SGHRS and YFSETQ. This CDR3 reads CASSLGGGYGTEAFF. CDR3 nucleotide sequence: TGCGCCAGCAGCTTGGGTGGAGGCTACGGAACTGAAGCTTTCTTT.